The rows below give T cell receptor beta chains drawn from one sample of a study of blood T cell repertoires in COVID-19. Repertoires were generated with immunoSEQ multiplex PCR, while TCRdb's copy carries only in-frame clones and drops some. This repertoire shows 98,000 or so clones, approximately 83% found once; its top ten account for about 3.8%. Sequenced sample: peripheral blood. Source of these receptors: a woman in her 70s with acute or convalescent COVID-19. The CDR3 runs from the conserved cysteine through the conserved F or W. The order of the fields is J gene, D gene, V gene, clone size, CDR3 DNA, CDR3 protein. A D gene is named only where the DNA matches it firmly. Clone sizes are given selectively: once, few, many, or a class where the clone is expanded.

TRBJ2-3,TRBD2,TRBV19,NA,TGTGCCAGTAGTAGGGGGGGTGGCACAGATACGCAGTATTTT,CASSRGGGTDTQYF
TRBJ2-1,TRBD2,TRBV11-2,NA,TGTGCCAGCAGCTTAATCGCGGGAGCATCGAATGAGCAGTTCTTC,CASSLIAGASNEQFF
TRBJ1-2,NA,TRBV6-1,NA,TGTGCCAGCAGTGAAGATGGACTTTGGAACTATGGCTACACCTTC,CASSEDGLWNYGYTF
TRBJ1-3,NA,TRBV24-1,NA,TGTGCCACCAGTGATACTCGGACAGGAAACACCATATATTTT,CATSDTRTGNTIYF
TRBJ2-1,NA,TRBV4-1,NA,TGCGCCAGCAGCTCACTAGGTTCCTACAATGAGCAGTTCTTC,CASSSLGSYNEQFF
TRBJ1-1,TRBD1,TRBV28,few,TGTGCCAGCAGCCCGGCCGGACAGGCAATGAACACTGAAGCTTTCTTT,CASSPAGQAMNTEAFF
TRBJ2-7,NA,TRBV19,NA,TGTGCCAGTAGTATTGCGACAGCTACACCCTACGAGCAGTACTTC,CASSIATATPYEQYF
TRBJ1-5,NA,TRBV5-1,NA,TGCGCCAGCAGCTCCCCCGCAGGTAATTTGCGCAATCAGCCCCAGCATTTT,CASSSPAGNLRNQPQHF
TRBJ2-6,TRBD1,TRBV4-1,NA,TGCGCCAGCAGCCAACCCCCAGGGGGCCTAGCTTTTGGGGCCAACGTCCTGACTTTC,CASSQPPGGLAFGANVLTF
TRBJ1-1,NA,TRBV19,few,TGTGCCAGTAAGACAGGATTGAACACTGAAGCTTTCTTT,CASKTGLNTEAFF
TRBJ2-1,NA,TRBV27,NA,TGTGCCAGCAGTGGCCTTGGCGGGGCTAGAAATGAGCAGTTCTTC,CASSGLGGARNEQFF
TRBJ2-1,NA,TRBV18,NA,TGTGCCAGCTCACCACCGAGTAGCCGGGAGCAGTTCTTC,CASSPPSSREQFF
TRBJ2-3,NA,TRBV6-5,NA,TGTGCCAGCGCAACCTCCGGTGGCACAGATACGCAGTATTTT,CASATSGGTDTQYF
TRBJ2-3,NA,TRBV5-1,NA,TGCGCCAGCAGCCAGGACACAGGCGGGGCAGATACGCAGTATTTT,CASSQDTGGADTQYF
TRBJ2-7,TRBD2,TRBV7-9,NA,TGTGCCAGCAGCTTAGTAGCGGGAGAACATTACGAGCAGTACTTC,CASSLVAGEHYEQYF
TRBJ1-5,NA,TRBV19,NA,TGTGCCAGTAGGCCCGGTCATCAGCCCCAGCATTTT,CASRPGHQPQHF
TRBJ2-1,NA,TRBV6-6,once,TGTGCCCTCAGGGGACCTGTGGTACTCTCCTACAATGAGCAGTTCTTC,CALRGPVVLSYNEQFF
TRBJ2-6,NA,TRBV4-3,NA,TGCGCCAGCAGCCAAGAATGGGGCTACTCTGGGGCCAACGTCCTGACTTTC,CASSQEWGYSGANVLTF
TRBJ2-3,TRBD2,TRBV19,NA,TGTGCCAGTAGTATAGGACTAGCGGAGACAGATACGCAGTATTTT,CASSIGLAETDTQYF
TRBJ1-2,TRBD1,TRBV19,few,TGTGCCAGTAGTAGTTGGGGCGGACAGGGGGACTATGGCTACACCTTC,CASSSWGGQGDYGYTF
TRBJ1-2,NA,TRBV7-2,NA,TGTGCCAGCAGCTTCGACACGTATGGCTACACCTTC,CASSFDTYGYTF
TRBJ2-2,TRBD1,TRBV2,few,TGTGCCAGCAGGGGCGTAGAGGGGGCCACCGGGGAGCTGTTTTTT,CASRGVEGATGELFF
TRBJ2-1,TRBD1,TRBV27,NA,TGTGCCAGCAGTTTATTCGGGGACAGGGAGCGAGTTGAGCAGTTCTTC,CASSLFGDRERVEQFF
TRBJ2-3,TRBD2,TRBV4-3,NA,TGCGCCAGCAGCCCCCACTACGGGGGGACAGATACGCAGTATTTT,CASSPHYGGTDTQYF
TRBJ1-6,NA,TRBV4-3,NA,TGCGCCAGCAGCCAAGATACGGAGTCCTCACCCCTCCACTTT,CASSQDTESSPLHF
TRBJ2-1,NA,TRBV24-1,NA,TGTGCCACCAGTCCGGCCCGGGGGTATGAGCAGTTCTTC,CATSPARGYEQFF
TRBJ2-1,TRBD1,TRBV28,NA,TGTGCCAGCAGTTTTTATGGACAGGGGGCCAATGAGCAGTTCTTC,CASSFYGQGANEQFF
TRBJ1-6,NA,TRBV7-9,NA,TGTGCCAGCAGCCCCACAGGGAATTCACCCCTCCACTTT,CASSPTGNSPLHF